This TCR beta chain was captured in a study of tumor T cells in aggressive B-cell lymphoma. Germline assignment: CDR1 MNHNS and CDR2 SASEGT. The CDR3 runs 15 residues. The V end was cut by 3 bases, the J end by 3 bases, with 12 bases between. Some clones are missing from TCRdb's copy, which holds only in-frame ones; the method was immunoSEQ multiplex PCR. The profile shows about 7,600 clones, roughly 80% of them singletons. Sequencing was performed on tumor tissue. The chain carries TRBV6-1 and TRBJ2-1; D gene unclear. This sequence was found in an adult with diffuse large B cell lymphoma. DNA for the CDR3: TGTGCCAGCAGTGACTTAGTTGGCGGCTACAATGAGCAGTTCTTC. It specifies CASSDLVGGYNEQFF.